This is a list of T cell receptor beta chains from one sample in a study of CD8 T cells in ankylosing spondylitis. In TCRdb, the 5' RACE reads were re-called with MiXCR into one record per CDR3 protein. The table lists 450,000 to 550,000 distinct CDR3 sequences, approximately 5% of them singletons. Sequences were obtained from blood, either unsorted or a sorted T cell fraction (not recorded which). Receptors originate from a male donor with ankylosing spondylitis. The conserved cysteine and the conserved F or W are not part of the CDR3 here. The order of the fields is clone size, V gene, J gene, CDR3 protein. Expanded clones are given a class, and other clones once, few, many or no size at all.

few,TRBV12-3/TRBV12-4,TRBJ1-2,ASSSRDRGRYT
many,TRBV6-1,TRBJ1-1,ASSATRADTEAF
many,TRBV7-2,TRBJ1-1,ASSLLENTEAF
many,TRBV6-2/TRBV6-3,TRBJ1-1,ASSYSSVDEDTEAF
many,TRBV6-5,TRBJ1-5,ASSHDRGGNQPQH
many,TRBV2,TRBJ1-1,ASSKDRNTEAF
many,TRBV24-1,TRBJ2-3,ATSDLGDNTDTQY
many,TRBV7-2,TRBJ1-1,ASSPPPTGLNTEAF
many,TRBV6-2/TRBV6-3,TRBJ1-5,ASSKPRTGLSNQPQH
-,TRBV9,TRBJ2-1,ASSEDSGGSEQF
-,TRBV25-1,TRBJ2-1,ASSETAGRYNEQF
many,TRBV5-1,TRBJ1-3,ASSFIGDGLSGNTIY
many,TRBV7-2,TRBJ1-1,ASSSLRRGYTEAF
many,TRBV29-1,TRBJ2-7,SVGTGVGYEQY
few,TRBV12-3/TRBV12-4,TRBJ1-5,ASSPIPGTVYQPQH
many,TRBV5-1,TRBJ1-1,ASSSARANTEAF
many,TRBV29-1,TRBJ1-1,SVEGWVTEAF
many,TRBV4-3,TRBJ2-7,ASSQASGGDDEQY
many,TRBV5-1,TRBJ2-7,ASSETGTDEQY
few,TRBV20-1,TRBJ2-5,SAGTIRYQETQY
many,TRBV5-1,TRBJ1-6,ASSSDGNSPLH
many,TRBV4-3,TRBJ2-1,ASSQNGVAGTYNEQF
many,TRBV7-2,TRBJ2-7,ASSLATNEQY
many,TRBV7-2,TRBJ1-5,ASSLRSYSNQPQH
many,TRBV20-1,TRBJ2-3,STPRGSGDGDTQY
few,TRBV4-3,TRBJ2-7,ASSQDLRQSSYEQY
many,TRBV6-2/TRBV6-3,TRBJ2-5,ASSYSESSDETQY
-,TRBV6-5,TRBJ2-2,ASSYEPGRTGELF
-,TRBV18,TRBJ2-7,ASSPIGQGDEQY
many,TRBV20-1,TRBJ1-5,SAISGNSNQPQH
many,TRBV7-9,TRBJ2-5,ASSLRGLAEETQY
many,TRBV28,TRBJ1-2,ASSYPGHSNYGYT